This T cell receptor beta chain was documented in a study of T cells in Graves' hyperthyroidism and ophthalmopathy. The germline V gene has CDR1 SQVTM and CDR2 ANQGSEA. The ends were cut back, 7 bases at V and 4 bases at J, with 14 bases in the middle. The CDR3 runs to 13 residues. RNA transcripts yielded amplified TCR beta CDR3 regions. First-round RT-PCR of the TCR CDR3 relied on the HTBI primer set. TCRdb recomputed calls from the multiplex PCR reads with MiXCR, one row per CDR3 protein. The sample contains 660,000 or so distinct CDR3 sequences, roughly 20% of which appear only once. The sample consisted of blood. The TCR sequence derives from a man aged 25-40 years with Graves' ophthalmopathy. The V gene is TRBV29-1, the J gene TRBJ2-1; possible D gene TRBD2, 6 bases. The CDR3, as DNA: TGCAGCGGGACGACCGGGACTTACAATGAGCAGTTCTTC. This gives the protein CSGTTGTYNEQFF.